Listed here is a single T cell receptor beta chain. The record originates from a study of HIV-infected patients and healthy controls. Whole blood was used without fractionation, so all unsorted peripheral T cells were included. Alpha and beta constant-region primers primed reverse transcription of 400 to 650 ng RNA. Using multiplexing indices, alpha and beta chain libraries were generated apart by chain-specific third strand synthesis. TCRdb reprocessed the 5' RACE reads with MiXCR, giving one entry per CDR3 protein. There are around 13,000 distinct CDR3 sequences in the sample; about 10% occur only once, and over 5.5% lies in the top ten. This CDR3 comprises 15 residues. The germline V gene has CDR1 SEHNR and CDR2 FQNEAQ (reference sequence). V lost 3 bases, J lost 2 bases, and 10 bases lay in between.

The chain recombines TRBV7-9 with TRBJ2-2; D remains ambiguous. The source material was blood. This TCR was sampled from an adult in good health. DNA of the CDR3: TGTGCCAGCAGCTTCAAGGGCGTTAACACCGGGGAGCTGTTTTTT. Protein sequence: CASSFKGVNTGELFF.